This T cell receptor beta chain is drawn from a study of PD-L1 blockade in urothelial cancer. TCRdb keeps only in-frame clones here, not all; method: immunoSEQ multiplex PCR. In the table there are approximately 51,000 clones, more than 75% of which are singletons. The CDR3 sequence is 16 residues long. The V segment lost 0 bases and the J segment 11 bases; nucleotides outside the gene matches: 15. Germline CDR1 reads GTSNPN; CDR2 reads SVGIG (reference sequence). Specimen: PBMCs, collected around atezolizumab (anti-PD-L1) treatment. The V and J genes are TRBV30 and TRBJ2-3, with TRBD2 identical over 9 bases. The sequence derives from a man between 60 and 70 years old with urothelial cancer. For the CDR3, the DNA is TGTGCCTGGAGTGTAACGTTAGCGGGGGACCGGGGTGGGCAGTATTTT. As protein: CAWSVTLAGDRGGQYF.